The 18 T cell receptor beta chains presented below share a single source sample, sequenced in a study of T cell responses to AZD1222 COVID-19 vaccine. Assay used: immunoSEQ multiplex PCR; TCRdb lists only in-frame clones, some missing. Of 130,000 to 150,000 clones in the sample, approximately 89% are singletons; the top ten hold about 3.7%. The material was peripheral blood, obtained on day 0 of MenACWY control vaccination. The receptor set was obtained from an adult in good health.

The gene calls are TRBV4-1 and TRBJ2-7, with TRBD1 as a possible D gene (6 bases). The V gene's germline CDR1 is MGHRA and CDR2 YSYEKL. CDR3 length: 12 residues. Between the trimmed V and J ends, which lost 2 bases and 5 bases, there was a span of 7 bases. The CDR3 DNA follows: TGCGCCAGCAGCCAACAGGGGAACGAGCAGTACTTC. The encoded protein is CASSQQGNEQYF.

In its sample, this clone was seen once. The chain carries TRBV5-4 and TRBJ2-3, with D possibly being TRBD1 (6 bases). V shed 4 bases and J shed 1 base, with 10 bases lying between them. Germline-derived CDR1 and CDR2 are SGHNT and YYREEE (reference sequence). This CDR3 has 14 amino acids. The CDR3 nucleotides are TGTGCCAGCAGCCTTAGGACAGGCACAGATACGCAGTATTTT. This encodes CASSLRTGTDTQYF.

The V call is TRBV7-9, the J call TRBJ1-5; 7 positions match TRBD1. After removal of 5 bases from V and 2 bases from J, the junction contained 9 bases not matched to a gene. The CDR3 is 16 residues long. Germline V lookup: CDR1 SEHNR, CDR2 FQNEAQ (reference sequence). In DNA, the CDR3 is TGTGCCAGCAGCCAACAGGGGCCCAGGGGCAATCAGCCCCAGCATTTT. The encoded protein is CASSQQGPRGNQPQHF.

This clone is a singleton in its sample. This chain connects TRBV6-6 to TRBJ2-7, with D possibly being TRBD2 (6 bases). The CDR3 sequence is 15 residues long. CDR1 is MNHNY, CDR2 SVGAGI, per germline (reference sequence). V gave up 4 bases and J gave up 2 bases, with 15 bases separating them. CDR3 in DNA: TGTGCCAGCAGTTCGCTTAGCGGAGGGACCTACGAGCAGTACTTC. As protein: CASSSLSGGTYEQYF.

This rearrangement joins TRBV10-3 to TRBJ1-1, with D tentatively TRBD1 (5 bases). The V gene's germline CDR1 is ENHRY and CDR2 SYGVKD. The CDR3 sequence is 13 residues long. V was cut by 6 bases and J by 4 bases, with 12 bases left in between. CDR3 residues: CAISPGPGTEAFF. CDR3 DNA sequence: TGTGCCATCAGCCCGGGACCGGGCACTGAAGCTTTCTTT.

The chain combines TRBV4-1 with TRBJ1-2, with TRBD1 identical over 7 bases. The CDR3 sequence is 15 residues long. Germline V gene lookup returns CDR1 MGHRA and CDR2 YSYEKL. V gave up 5 bases and J gave up 7 bases; unmatched junction bases: 13. For the CDR3, the DNA is TGCGCCAGCAGCGAACCCGGGACAGCCTCTTTTGGCTACACCTTC. Its protein product is CASSEPGTASFGYTF.

The gene calls are TRBV10-3 and TRBJ2-3, with D hard to call. Trimming pared 4 bases from V and 5 bases from J, leaving 7 bases between. The germline V gene encodes CDR1 ENHRY and CDR2 SYGVKD. The CDR3 has 12 residues. The DNA for the CDR3 is TGTGCCATCAGTGGCGGTCAAGATACGCAGTATTTT. It translates to CAISGGQDTQYF.

V gene TRBV10-3 combines with J gene TRBJ2-6; tentative D call: TRBD1 (5 bases). V lost 0 bases and J 0 bases, leaving 9 bases between the germline ends. CDR1 and CDR2 (germline): ENHRY, SYGVKD. The CDR3 is 17 residues long. The CDR3 DNA follows: TGTGCCATCAGTGAGTCGAATAGGGGCTCTGGGGCCAACGTCCTGACTTTC. It translates to CAISESNRGSGANVLTF.

This clone was counted ten times or more. The rearrangement links TRBV6-4 to TRBJ2-6; D remains ambiguous. Trimming stripped 3 bases from V and 0 bases from J, with 9 bases between. CDR1 is MRHNA, CDR2 SNTAGT, per germline. This CDR3 contains 16 residues. DNA of the CDR3: TGTGCCAGCAGTGAACTGGGTGACTCTGGGGCCAACGTCCTGACTTTC. Residues: CASSELGDSGANVLTF.

The chain combines TRBV7-2 with TRBJ1-2; D is unresolved. The germline V gene encodes CDR1 SGHTA and CDR2 FQGNSA. Trimming removed 1 base from V and 4 bases from J, with 10 bases in between. The CDR3 contains 14 residues. The CDR3 DNA reads as TGTGCCAGCAGCTTAGTAGGCCAGAGCTATGGCTACACCTTC. It specifies CASSLVGQSYGYTF.

CDR3 amino acids: CASSPSGARSYEQYF. The DNA for the CDR3 is TGTGCCAGCAGCCCCTCGGGGGCTCGTTCCTACGAGCAGTACTTC. The V call is TRBV27, the J call TRBJ2-7; perhaps D is TRBD1 or TRBD2 (6 bases each). V was shortened by 6 bases and J by 1 base, with 16 bases between the two germline ends. Germline V gene data show CDR1 as MNHEY and CDR2 as SMNVEV (reference sequence). The CDR3 runs 15 residues.

The chain carries TRBV6-2 or TRBV6-3 and TRBJ2-7; perhaps D is TRBD1 or TRBD2 (5 bases each). Trimming took off 1 base at V and 8 bases at J, with 9 bases between the two ends. The V gene's germline CDR1 is MNHEY and CDR2 SVGEGT. The CDR3 is 12 residues long. This CDR3 reads CASSYYGAKQYF. CDR3 DNA sequence: TGTGCCAGCAGTTACTACGGGGCAAAGCAGTACTTC.

The chain links TRBV5-1 to TRBJ1-2; 9 nucleotides agree with TRBD1. V trimming: 4 bases; J trimming: 7 bases; junction bases outside the gene matches: 8. The CDR3 is made up of 14 amino acids. Germline V CDR1 and CDR2: SGHRS, YFSETQ. The CDR3 loop is CASSPDRGEGGYTF. The CDR3 DNA sequence: TGCGCCAGCAGCCCGGACAGGGGAGAGGGTGGCTACACCTTC.

CDR3 sequence reads: CASGFTNYGYTF. For the CDR3, the DNA is TGTGCCAGCGGGTTCACTAACTATGGCTACACCTTC. V and J are TRBV6-5 and TRBJ1-2; unclear D gene. The CDR3 is 12 residues long. V was pared by 8 bases and J by 0 bases, with 7 bases between. Germline values: CDR1 MNHEY, CDR2 SVGAGI.

The gene calls are TRBV18 and TRBJ2-7, with 8 bases fitting TRBD2. J lost 0 bases, V lost 3 bases, and 7 bases had no gene match. The germline V gene has CDR1 KGHSH and CDR2 LQKENI. The CDR3 runs 16 residues. The DNA for the CDR3 is TGTGCCAGCTCACCGGGGCTAGCGGGTGGCTCCTACGAGCAGTACTTC. Residues: CASSPGLAGGSYEQYF.

The V gene is TRBV2, the J gene TRBJ2-7; D not certain. The CDR3 extends over 15 amino acids. Trimming pared 6 bases from V and 2 bases from J, leaving 17 bases between. Germline loops: CDR1 SNHLY, CDR2 FYNNEI. In DNA form, the CDR3 reads TGTGCCAGCAGGGACGTAGTAGACGGTCCCTACGAGCAGTACTTC. Protein product: CASRDVVDGPYEQYF.

The chain is built from TRBV5-4 and TRBJ1-6, with D tentatively TRBD1 (5 bases). CDR3 length: 16 amino acids. Trimming took 0 bases from V and 10 from J, leaving 17 bases between them. Germline CDR1 SGHNT, CDR2 YYREEE (reference sequence). The CDR3 sequence: CASSLGTARVSSPLHF. The CDR3 DNA reads as TGTGCCAGCAGCTTGGGTACGGCCAGGGTATCATCACCCCTCCACTTT.

The V call is TRBV5-1, the J call TRBJ1-2; D is unresolved. The CDR3 consists of 14 residues. The V and J ends lost 5 bases and 6 bases respectively, with 17 bases between them. CDR1 is SGHRS, CDR2 YFSETQ, per germline. The CDR3 DNA sequence: TGCGCCAGCAGGCCCCCGTCGGGGTTTCATGGCTACACCTTC. It codes for CASRPPSGFHGYTF. Based on the CDR3 plus reference TRBV5-1 and TRBJ1-2, the full variable domain is KAGVTQTPRYLIKTRGQQVTLSCSPISGHRSVSWYQQTPGQGLQFLFEYFSETQRNKGNFPGRFSGRQFSNSRSEMNVSTLELGDSALYLCASRPPSGFHGYTFGSGTRLTVV.